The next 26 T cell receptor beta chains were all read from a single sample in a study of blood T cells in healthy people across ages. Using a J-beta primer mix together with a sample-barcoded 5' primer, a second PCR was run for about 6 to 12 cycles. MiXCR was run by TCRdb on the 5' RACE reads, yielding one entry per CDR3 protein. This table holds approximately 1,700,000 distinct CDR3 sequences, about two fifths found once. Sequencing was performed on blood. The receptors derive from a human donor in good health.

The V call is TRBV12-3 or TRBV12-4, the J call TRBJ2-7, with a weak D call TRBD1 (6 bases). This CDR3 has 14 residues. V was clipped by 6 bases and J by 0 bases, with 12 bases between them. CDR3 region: CASRRGTSSYEQYF. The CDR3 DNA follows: TGTGCCAGCAGGAGGGGGACATCCTCCTACGAGCAGTACTTC.

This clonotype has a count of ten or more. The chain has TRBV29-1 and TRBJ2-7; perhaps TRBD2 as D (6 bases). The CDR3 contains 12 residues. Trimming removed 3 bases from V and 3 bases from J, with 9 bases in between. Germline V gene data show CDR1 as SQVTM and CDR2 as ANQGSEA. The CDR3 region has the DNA TGCAGCGTTGACGGGAGCAACTACGAGCAGTACTTC. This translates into CSVDGSNYEQYF.

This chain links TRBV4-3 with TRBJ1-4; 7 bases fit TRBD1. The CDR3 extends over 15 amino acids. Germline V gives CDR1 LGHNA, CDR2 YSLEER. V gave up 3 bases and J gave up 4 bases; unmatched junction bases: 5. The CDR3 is CASSQGQSNNEKLFF. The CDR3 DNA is TGCGCCAGCAGCCAGGGACAGTCGAATAATGAAAAACTGTTTTTT.

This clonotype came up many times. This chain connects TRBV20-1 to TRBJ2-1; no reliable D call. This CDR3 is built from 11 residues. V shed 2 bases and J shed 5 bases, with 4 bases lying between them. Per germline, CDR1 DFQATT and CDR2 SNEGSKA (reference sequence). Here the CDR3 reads CSARSDNEQFF. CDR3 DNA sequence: TGCAGTGCTAGATCTGACAATGAGCAGTTCTTC.

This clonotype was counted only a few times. The CDR3 here is CASSPLFRRVIAKNIQYF. In nucleotides, the CDR3 is TGTGCCAGTAGCCCCTTATTCCGCAGGGTAATAGCCAAAAACATTCAGTACTTC. J is TRBJ2-4 and V is TRBV7-2; possible D gene TRBD1, 5 bases. The CDR3 runs 18 residues. The germline V gene has CDR1 SGHTA and CDR2 FQGNSA. V was cut by 9 bases and J by 0 bases, with 24 bases left in between.

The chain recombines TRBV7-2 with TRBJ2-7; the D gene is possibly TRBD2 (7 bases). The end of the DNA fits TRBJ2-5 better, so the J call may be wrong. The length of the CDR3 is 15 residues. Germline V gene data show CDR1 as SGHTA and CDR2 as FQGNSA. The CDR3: CASSHRGARSETQYF. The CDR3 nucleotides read TGTGCCAGCAGCCACCGGGGGGCGAGGTCAGAGACCCAGTACTTC.

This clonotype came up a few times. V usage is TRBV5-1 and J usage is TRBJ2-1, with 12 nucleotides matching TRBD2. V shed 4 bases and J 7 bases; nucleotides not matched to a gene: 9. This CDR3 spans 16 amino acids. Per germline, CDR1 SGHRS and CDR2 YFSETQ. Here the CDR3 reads CASSPPLAGGQNEQFF. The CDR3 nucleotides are TGCGCCAGCAGCCCACCACTAGCGGGGGGTCAAAATGAGCAGTTCTTC.

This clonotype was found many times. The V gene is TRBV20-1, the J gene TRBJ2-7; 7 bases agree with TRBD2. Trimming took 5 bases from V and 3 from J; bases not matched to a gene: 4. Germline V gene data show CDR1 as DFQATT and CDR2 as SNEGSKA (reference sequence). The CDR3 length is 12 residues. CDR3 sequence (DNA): TGCAGTGCTTGGGGGGGGAGCTACGAGCAGTACTTC. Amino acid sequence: CSAWGGSYEQYF.

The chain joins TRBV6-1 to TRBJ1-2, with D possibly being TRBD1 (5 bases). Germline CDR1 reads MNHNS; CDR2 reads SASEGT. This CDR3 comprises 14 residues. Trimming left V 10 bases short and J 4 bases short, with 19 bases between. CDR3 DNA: TGTGCCACCAGACGTGAGGGGTCCCTCTATGGCTACACCTTC. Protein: CATRREGSLYGYTF.

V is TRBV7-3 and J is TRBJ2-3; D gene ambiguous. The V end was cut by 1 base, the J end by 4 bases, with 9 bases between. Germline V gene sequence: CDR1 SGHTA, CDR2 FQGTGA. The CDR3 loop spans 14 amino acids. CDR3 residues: CASSLSGWADTQYF. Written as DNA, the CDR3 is TGTGCCAGCAGCTTAAGTGGTTGGGCAGATACGCAGTATTTT. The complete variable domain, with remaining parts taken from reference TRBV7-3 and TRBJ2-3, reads GAGVSQTPSNKVTEKGKYVELRCDPISGHTALYWYRQSLGQGPEFLIYFQGTGAADDSGLPNDRFFAVRPEGSVSTLKIQRTERGDSAVYLCASSLSGWADTQYFGPGTRLTVL.

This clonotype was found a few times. As DNA, the CDR3 is TGCAGCGTTAAGACAGTGAACTCCTACGAGCAGTACTTC. Amino acid sequence: CSVKTVNSYEQYF. The gene calls are TRBV29-1 and TRBJ2-7; perhaps TRBD1 as D (5 bases). This CDR3 is 13 amino acids long. V lost 5 bases and J lost 0, with 11 bases in between. Germline values: CDR1 SQVTM, CDR2 ANQGSEA.

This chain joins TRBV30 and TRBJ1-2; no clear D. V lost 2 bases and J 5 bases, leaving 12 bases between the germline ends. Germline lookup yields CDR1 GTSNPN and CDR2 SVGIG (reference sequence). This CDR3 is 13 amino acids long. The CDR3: CAWSLNSPYGYTF. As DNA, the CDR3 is TGTGCCTGGAGTTTGAACTCACCGTATGGCTACACCTTC.

CDR3 coding DNA: TGTGCCAGCGTGGGCAGGGAGGCTGAGCAGTTCTTC. Translating gives CASVGREAEQFF. The chain joins TRBV2 to TRBJ2-1, with D possibly TRBD2 on 6 matching bases. This CDR3 is built from 12 residues. Germline V gives CDR1 SNHLY, CDR2 FYNNEI. Trimming shortened V by 8 bases and J by 9 bases, and 14 bases separated the two germline ends.

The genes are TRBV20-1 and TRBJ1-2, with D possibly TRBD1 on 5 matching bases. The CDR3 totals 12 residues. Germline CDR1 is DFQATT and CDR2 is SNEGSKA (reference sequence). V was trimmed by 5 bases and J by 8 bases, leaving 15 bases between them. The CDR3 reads CSASQDRRGYTF. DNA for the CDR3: TGCAGTGCTTCTCAAGACAGACGGGGCTACACCTTC.

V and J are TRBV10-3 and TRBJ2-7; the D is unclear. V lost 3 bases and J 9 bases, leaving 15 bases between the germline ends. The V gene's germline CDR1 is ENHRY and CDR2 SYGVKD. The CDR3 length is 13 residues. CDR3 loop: CAISDSGSCGQYF. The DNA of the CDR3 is TGTGCCATCAGTGACAGTGGCTCCTGCGGGCAGTACTTC.

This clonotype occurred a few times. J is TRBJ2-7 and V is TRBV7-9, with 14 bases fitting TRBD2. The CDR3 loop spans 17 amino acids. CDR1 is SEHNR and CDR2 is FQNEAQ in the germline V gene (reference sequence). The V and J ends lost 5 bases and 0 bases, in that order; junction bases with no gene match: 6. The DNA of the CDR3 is TGTGCCAGCAGCAGGGGACTAGCGGGGGCAAGCTCCTACGAGCAGTACTTC. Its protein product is CASSRGLAGASSYEQYF.

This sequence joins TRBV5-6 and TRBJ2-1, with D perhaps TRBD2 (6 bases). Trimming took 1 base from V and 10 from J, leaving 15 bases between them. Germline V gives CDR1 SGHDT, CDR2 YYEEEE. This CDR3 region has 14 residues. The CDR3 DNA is TGTGCCAGCAGCTTGACCCTTCGGGGAGGAGAGCAGTTCTTC. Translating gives CASSLTLRGGEQFF.

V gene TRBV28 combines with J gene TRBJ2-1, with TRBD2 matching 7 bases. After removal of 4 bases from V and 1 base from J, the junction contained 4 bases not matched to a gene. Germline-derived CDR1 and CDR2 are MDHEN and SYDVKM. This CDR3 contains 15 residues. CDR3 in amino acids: CASSSWGGSYNEQFF. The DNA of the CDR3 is TGTGCCAGCAGTTCCTGGGGGGGGTCCTACAATGAGCAGTTCTTC.

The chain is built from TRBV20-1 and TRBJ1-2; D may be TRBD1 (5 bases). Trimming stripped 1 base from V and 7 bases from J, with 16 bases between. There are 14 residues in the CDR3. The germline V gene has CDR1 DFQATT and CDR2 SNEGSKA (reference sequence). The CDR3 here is CSARVGQPSGGYTF. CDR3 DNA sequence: TGCAGTGCTAGAGTGGGGCAACCGAGCGGTGGCTACACCTTC.

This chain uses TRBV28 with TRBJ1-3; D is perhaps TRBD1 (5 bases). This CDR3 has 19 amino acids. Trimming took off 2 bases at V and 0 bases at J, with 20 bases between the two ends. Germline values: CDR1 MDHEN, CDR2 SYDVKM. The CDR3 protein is CASSLNFRGDVDSGNTIYF. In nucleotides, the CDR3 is TGTGCCAGCAGTTTAAATTTCCGAGGGGACGTCGACTCTGGAAACACCATATATTTT.

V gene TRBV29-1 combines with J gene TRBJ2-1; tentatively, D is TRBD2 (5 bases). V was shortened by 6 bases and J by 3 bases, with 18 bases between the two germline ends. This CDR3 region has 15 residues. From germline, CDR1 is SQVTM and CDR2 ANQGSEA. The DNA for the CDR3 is TGCAGCGTGGCTGAGACTATCGGCCTCTACAATGAGCAGTTCTTC. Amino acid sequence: CSVAETIGLYNEQFF.

Here the CDR3 reads CSVDPFNRSSYNEQYF. In nucleotides, the CDR3 is TGCAGCGTTGACCCTTTTAACCGTTCTTCCTACAATGAGCAGTACTTC. This chain uses TRBV29-1 with TRBJ2-7; no firm D call. V gave up 3 bases and J gave up 7 bases, with 25 bases separating them. Germline values: CDR1 SQVTM, CDR2 ANQGSEA. The CDR3 spans 16 residues.

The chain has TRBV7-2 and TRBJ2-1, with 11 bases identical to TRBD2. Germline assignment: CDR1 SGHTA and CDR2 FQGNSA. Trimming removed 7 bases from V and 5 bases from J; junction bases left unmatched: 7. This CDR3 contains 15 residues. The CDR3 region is CASKLAGGRHNEQFF. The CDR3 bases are TGTGCCAGCAAGCTAGCGGGGGGCCGACACAATGAGCAGTTCTTC.

DNA of the CDR3: TGTGCCAGCAGCGGCCGACAGGGTCCGGACACAGATACGCAGTATTTT. This translates into CASSGRQGPDTDTQYF. This rearrangement joins TRBV13 to TRBJ2-3; 7 bases align to TRBD1. J was trimmed by 2 bases and V by 5 bases; bases with no gene match: 10. Per germline, CDR1 PRHDT and CDR2 FYEKMQ (reference sequence). The CDR3 totals 16 residues.

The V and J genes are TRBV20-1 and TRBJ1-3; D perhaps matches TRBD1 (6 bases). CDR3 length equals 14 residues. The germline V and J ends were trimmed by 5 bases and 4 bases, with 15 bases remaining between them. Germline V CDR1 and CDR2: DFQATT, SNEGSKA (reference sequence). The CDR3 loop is CSASDRTLGNTIYF. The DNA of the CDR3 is TGCAGTGCTTCGGACAGAACTCTGGGAAACACCATATATTTT.

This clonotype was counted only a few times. This CDR3 reads CASSAGARETQYF. The CDR3 DNA sequence: TGCGCCAGCAGCGCGGGCGCTAGAGAGACCCAGTACTTC. The chain recombines TRBV5-1 with TRBJ2-5; maybe TRBD2 (5 bases). The CDR3 extends over 13 amino acids. Between the trimmed V and J ends, which lost 4 bases and 4 bases, there was a span of 11 bases. Germline-derived CDR1 and CDR2 are SGHRS and YFSETQ.